Presented here are 21 T cell receptor beta chains from one specimen sequenced in a study of monozygotic twins with inflammatory bowel disease. TCRdb processed the 5' RACE reads again and assigns one entry to each CDR3 protein, with no DNA. This repertoire includes 200,000 to 250,000 distinct CDR3 sequences. What was sequenced was blood. All receptors come from a human donor with ulcerative colitis or Crohn's disease, or a healthy co-twin of an affected twin (not recorded which).

This sequence joins TRBV6-5 and TRBJ2-3; with no DNA, the TCRdb D assignment of TRBD2 cannot be verified. This CDR3 is 18 amino acids long. Germline V gives CDR1 MNHEY, CDR2 SVGAGI. CDR3: CASSSGLAGGLRTDTQYF.

The rearrangement links TRBV20-1 to TRBJ1-3; TCRdb calls TRBD1, which cannot be checked without DNA. The CDR3 has 15 amino acids. Germline CDR1 is DFQATT and CDR2 is SNEGSKA (reference sequence). Here the CDR3 reads CSATQGSTSGNTIYF.

This rearrangement joins TRBV6-5 to TRBJ1-5; TCRdb's D gene call, TRBD1, goes unchecked for lack of DNA. CDR1 MNHEY and CDR2 SVGAGI come from the germline V gene. The CDR3 covers 15 residues. The CDR3 sequence is CASSTRTGGNQPQHF.

The chain recombines TRBV5-6 with TRBJ1-2; TCRdb's D call, TRBD1, is unchecked because there is no DNA. The CDR3 is made up of 14 amino acids. Germline CDR1 and CDR2: SGHDT and YYEEEE. CDR3 sequence reads: CASSLERGPYGYTF.

The chain uses TRBV12-3 or TRBV12-4 and TRBJ2-3. The CDR3 contains 15 residues. CDR3 amino acids: CASSLSGERTDTQYF.

V usage is TRBV5-1 and J usage is TRBJ1-5; the TCRdb call, TRBD1, lacks DNA for checking. Germline CDR1 reads SGHRS; CDR2 reads YFSETQ. The CDR3 spans 18 residues. The CDR3 spells CASSNGPQGTGSNQPQHF.

J is TRBJ2-2 and V is TRBV4-2; TCRdb names TRBD1, which stays unverified in the absence of DNA. The CDR3 runs 15 residues. CDR1 LGHNA and CDR2 YNFKEQ come from the germline V gene. CDR3: CARPVQGKETGELFF.

The chain has TRBV5-1 and TRBJ2-5; TCRdb indicates TRBD2, and absent DNA this call remains unverified. The V gene's germline CDR1 is SGHRS and CDR2 YFSETQ. The CDR3 runs to 15 residues. CDR3 residues: CASSAGPKDGETQYF.

This chain uses TRBV5-1 with TRBJ2-2. Germline-derived CDR1 and CDR2 are SGHRS and YFSETQ. The CDR3 is 12 amino acids. CDR3 protein: CASSLNHGELFF.

The chain carries TRBV19 and TRBJ2-4; checking the TCRdb D call of TRBD1 is not possible without DNA. CDR1 and CDR2 from the germline V gene are LNHDA and SQIVND (reference sequence). This CDR3 has 18 amino acids. The CDR3 sequence is CASSYRNLDSLAKNIQYF.

The chain employs TRBV7-8 and TRBJ2-7; TCRdb's assignment of TRBD1 cannot be checked, as there is no DNA. CDR3 size: 13 residues. The germline gives CDR1 SGHVS, CDR2 FQNEAQ. CDR3 in amino acids: CASSRDSSYEQYF. The whole variable domain, filled in from reference TRBV7-8 and TRBJ2-7, reads GAGVSQSPRYKVAKRGQDVALRCDPISGHVSLFWYQQALGQGPEFLTYFQNEAQLDKSGLPSDRFFAERPEGSVSTLKIQRTQQEDSAVYLCASSRDSSYEQYFGPGTRLTVT.

The chain links TRBV5-1 to TRBJ2-3; TCRdb indicates TRBD1, and absent DNA this call remains unverified. CDR3 length: 17 residues. The germline V gene has CDR1 SGHRS and CDR2 YFSETQ. CDR3: CASSSTAGAPSTDTQYF.

This sequence joins TRBV6-2 or TRBV6-3 and TRBJ1-2; the TCRdb D gene call, TRBD1, has no DNA to confirm it. The CDR3 has 13 residues. The V gene's germline CDR1 is MNHEY and CDR2 SVGEGT. CDR3 region: CASRLDRAIGYTF.

This sequence joins TRBV5-1 and TRBJ2-3. The CDR3 runs 12 residues. Germline-derived CDR1 and CDR2 are SGHRS and YFSETQ. The CDR3 loop reads CASRTLTDTQYF.

The chain joins TRBV5-1 to TRBJ1-5; the D call of TRBD1 rests on TCRdb alone, since no DNA is present to check it. Germline-derived CDR1 and CDR2 are SGHRS and YFSETQ. The CDR3 is 18 amino acids. Here the CDR3 reads CASSAGVVGTGLNQPQHF.

V gene TRBV5-4 combines with J gene TRBJ2-1. Germline lookup yields CDR1 SGHNT and CDR2 YYREEE (reference sequence). The CDR3 spans 13 residues. CDR3 sequence: CASSLDYYNEQFF. Variable domain in full (rest from reference TRBV5-4 and TRBJ2-1): ETGVTQSPTHLIKTRGQQVTLRCSSQSGHNTVSWYQQALGQGPQFIFQYYREEENGRGNFPPRFSGLQFPNYSSELNVNALELDDSALYLCASSLDYYNEQFFGPGTRLTVL.

The chain uses TRBV20-1 and TRBJ2-2; TCRdb returns TRBD1, unconfirmable since there is no DNA. The CDR3 length is 13 residues. The germline gives CDR1 DFQATT, CDR2 SNEGSKA (reference sequence). CDR3 protein: CSANGGGPGELFF.

This chain uses TRBV7-9 with TRBJ1-5; the D gene TCRdb calls, TRBD1, cannot be checked with no DNA. The germline gives CDR1 SEHNR, CDR2 FQNEAQ (reference sequence). The length of the CDR3 is 14 residues. CDR3 sequence reads: CASSLQGALQPQHF.

The CDR3 reads CSADGGTSTDTQYF. This chain uses TRBV29-1 with TRBJ2-3; lacking DNA, the TRBD1 call made by TCRdb goes unchecked. The germline V gene encodes CDR1 SQVTM and CDR2 ANQGSEA. This CDR3 contains 14 residues.

The CDR3 here is CASSLLTWGRDNEQFF. J is TRBJ2-1 and V is TRBV7-6; TCRdb indicates TRBD1, and absent DNA this call remains unverified. This CDR3 has 16 amino acids. CDR1 is SGHVS and CDR2 is FNYEAQ in the germline V gene.

The V gene is TRBV10-3, the J gene TRBJ2-5; the TRBD1 assignment by TCRdb is unverifiable without DNA. The CDR3 runs to 16 residues. Germline V gene sequence: CDR1 ENHRY, CDR2 SYGVKD. The chain's CDR3 is CAISTDGQGARKTQYF.